These 9 T cell receptor beta chains were sequenced from one sample in a study of cytomegalovirus exposure and HLA in healthy donors. The PCR had 60 Vbeta and 13 Jbeta primers. Profiling relied on immunoSEQ multiplex PCR, and the TCRdb table lists in-frame clones only, not all of them. The sample includes more than 150,000 clones, around 80% of them seen just once. Sequencing used PBMCs. The receptors shown here come from a woman aged 25 to 39 in good health and CMV-seronegative.

V usage is TRBV19 and J usage is TRBJ2-7; perhaps TRBD2 as D (6 bases). Trimming left V 3 bases short and J 5 bases short, with 14 bases between. Germline V CDR1 and CDR2: LNHDA, SQIVND (reference sequence). The CDR3 totals 14 residues. The chain's CDR3 is CASSIYELAHEQYF. As DNA, the CDR3 is TGTGCCAGTAGTATCTACGAACTAGCCCACGAGCAGTACTTC.

This chain links TRBV4-3 with TRBJ1-2, with D unclear. Trimming cost V 1 base and J 7 bases, with 16 bases left between them. The CDR3 runs 15 residues. Germline lookup yields CDR1 LGHNA and CDR2 YSLEER. In DNA form, the CDR3 reads TGCGCCAGCAGCCAAGGGGTTATGCCTACGGGTGGCTACACCTTC. Amino acid sequence: CASSQGVMPTGGYTF.

The chain couples TRBV5-1 to TRBJ1-2; D unresolved. The CDR3 is 14 residues long. With 0 bases removed from V and 6 bases from J, the gap between germline ends came to 12 bases. Germline V lookup: CDR1 SGHRS, CDR2 YFSETQ. The CDR3 region has the DNA TGCGCCAGCAGCTTGGTAGAGGGCTCGGATGGCTACACCTTC. Its translation is CASSLVEGSDGYTF.

This chain joins TRBV5-1 and TRBJ2-2; 7 positions match TRBD2. V lost 0 bases and J lost 1; bases outside the gene matches: 3. Germline V gene lookup returns CDR1 SGHRS and CDR2 YFSETQ. The CDR3 sequence is 16 residues long. For the CDR3, the DNA is TGCGCCAGCAGCTTGGTTATAGCGGGGAACACCGGGGAGCTGTTTTTT. Protein sequence: CASSLVIAGNTGELFF.

In this sample, this clone turned up a few times. This chain links TRBV9 with TRBJ2-2; perhaps TRBD2 as D (6 bases). Germline assignment: CDR1 SGDLS and CDR2 YYNGEE. CDR3 length: 12 residues. The V gene lost 3 bases and the J gene lost 7 bases, with 7 bases spanning the gap. The CDR3 reads CASSEAGGELFF. CDR3 DNA: TGTGCCAGCAGCGAAGCGGGCGGGGAGCTGTTTTTT.

About this clone: The junction differs from germline at one of its ends, possibly a read error. The chain couples TRBV7-7 to TRBJ1-1; no definite D call. Germline values: CDR1 SSHAT, CDR2 FNYEAQ (reference sequence). This CDR3 contains 14 residues. The CDR3 loop reads CASSPTPGNTEAFF. CDR3 sequence (DNA): TGTGCTAGCAGCCCGACGCCGGGGAACACTGAAGCTTTCTTT.

The CDR3 spells CASSERGLDGYTF. CDR3 DNA sequence: TGTGCCAGCAGTGAACGGGGGTTGGATGGCTACACCTTC. V usage is TRBV2 and J usage is TRBJ1-2, with D perhaps matching TRBD1 (5 bases). CDR3 length equals 13 residues. The V end lost 2 bases, the J end lost 6 bases, and 10 bases lay between the germline ends. Germline V lookup: CDR1 SNHLY, CDR2 FYNNEI.

The V gene is TRBV5-3, the J gene TRBJ2-5; D may be TRBD1 (7 bases). Being an ORF, TRBV5-3 has a function that is uncertain. V lost 4 bases and J lost 4, with 20 bases in between. The CDR3 extends over 16 amino acids. CDR3 nucleotide sequence: TGTGCCAGAAGCCCCATATGGAGGGGGCGATCAGAGACCCAGTACTTC. Translated: CARSPIWRGRSETQYF.

Note on this clone: This specimen includes other DNA sequences encoding the same CDR3. The chain links TRBV18 to TRBJ2-7; no firm D call. The CDR3 covers 13 residues. The germline V and J ends were trimmed by 2 bases and 0 bases, with 5 bases remaining between them. CDR1 is KGHSH and CDR2 is LQKENI in the germline V gene. The CDR3 here is CASSPASSYEQYF. In DNA form, the CDR3 reads TGTGCCAGCTCACCAGCCAGCTCCTACGAGCAGTACTTC.